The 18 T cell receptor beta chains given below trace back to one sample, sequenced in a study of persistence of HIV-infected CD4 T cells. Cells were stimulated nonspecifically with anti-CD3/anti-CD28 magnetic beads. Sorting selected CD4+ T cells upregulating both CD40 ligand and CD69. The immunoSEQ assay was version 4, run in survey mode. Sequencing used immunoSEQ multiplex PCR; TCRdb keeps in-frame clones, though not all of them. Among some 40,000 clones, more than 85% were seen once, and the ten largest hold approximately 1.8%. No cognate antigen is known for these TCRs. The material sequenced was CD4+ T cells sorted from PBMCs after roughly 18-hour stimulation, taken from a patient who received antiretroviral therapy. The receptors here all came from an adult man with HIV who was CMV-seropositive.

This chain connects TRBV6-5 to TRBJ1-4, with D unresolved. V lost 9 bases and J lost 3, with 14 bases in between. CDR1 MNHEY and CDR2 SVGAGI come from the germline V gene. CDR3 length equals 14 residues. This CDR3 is CASSLDLANEKLFF. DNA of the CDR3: TGTGCCAGTAGCTTAGACCTGGCTAATGAAAAACTGTTTTTT.

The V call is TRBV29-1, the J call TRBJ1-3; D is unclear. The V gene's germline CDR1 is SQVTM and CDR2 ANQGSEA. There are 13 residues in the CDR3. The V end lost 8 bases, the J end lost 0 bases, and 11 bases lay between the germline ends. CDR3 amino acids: CSMMQSSGNTIYF. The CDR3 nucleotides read TGCAGCATGATGCAGAGCTCTGGAAACACCATATATTTT.

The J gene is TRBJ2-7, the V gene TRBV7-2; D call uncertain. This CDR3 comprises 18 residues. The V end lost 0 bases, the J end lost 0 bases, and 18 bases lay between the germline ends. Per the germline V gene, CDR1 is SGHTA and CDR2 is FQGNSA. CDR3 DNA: TGTGCCAGCAGCTTAGCAGAGGATCGTGGGTGGCTCTCCTACGAGCAGTACTTC. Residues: CASSLAEDRGWLSYEQYF.

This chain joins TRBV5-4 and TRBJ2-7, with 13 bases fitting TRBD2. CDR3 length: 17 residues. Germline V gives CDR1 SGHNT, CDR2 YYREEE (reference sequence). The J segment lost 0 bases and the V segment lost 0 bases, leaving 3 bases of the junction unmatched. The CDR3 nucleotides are TGTGCCAGCAGCTTGGGACTAGCGGGGGGAGTCTCCTACGAGCAGTACTTC. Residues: CASSLGLAGGVSYEQYF.

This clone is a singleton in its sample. CDR3 coding DNA: TGCGCCAGCAGCCCGGGATCTTCGGAGACCGAGCAGTACTTC. Encoded protein: CASSPGSSETEQYF. The J gene is TRBJ2-7, the V gene TRBV5-1; maybe TRBD2 (5 bases). CDR3 size: 14 residues. Germline V CDR1 and CDR2: SGHRS, YFSETQ. Trimming took 4 bases from V and 6 from J, leaving 17 bases between them.

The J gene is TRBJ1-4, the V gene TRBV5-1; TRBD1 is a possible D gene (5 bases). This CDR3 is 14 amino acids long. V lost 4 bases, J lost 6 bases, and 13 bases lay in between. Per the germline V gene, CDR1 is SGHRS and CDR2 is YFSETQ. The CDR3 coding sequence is TGCGCCAGCAGCATCCTCGGGGGGGATGAAAAACTGTTTTTT. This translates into CASSILGGDEKLFF.

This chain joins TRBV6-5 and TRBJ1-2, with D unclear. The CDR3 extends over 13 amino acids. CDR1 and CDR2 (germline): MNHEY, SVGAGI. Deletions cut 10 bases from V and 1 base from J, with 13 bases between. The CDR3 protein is CATGFGNNYGYTF. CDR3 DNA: TGTGCCACTGGGTTCGGGAATAACTATGGCTACACCTTC.

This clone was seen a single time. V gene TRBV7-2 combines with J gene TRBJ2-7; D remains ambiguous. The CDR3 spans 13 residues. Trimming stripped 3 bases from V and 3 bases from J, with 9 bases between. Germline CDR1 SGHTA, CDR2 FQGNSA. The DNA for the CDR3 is TGTGCCAGCAGCTTGCCCGGAATCTACGAGCAGTACTTC. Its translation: CASSLPGIYEQYF.

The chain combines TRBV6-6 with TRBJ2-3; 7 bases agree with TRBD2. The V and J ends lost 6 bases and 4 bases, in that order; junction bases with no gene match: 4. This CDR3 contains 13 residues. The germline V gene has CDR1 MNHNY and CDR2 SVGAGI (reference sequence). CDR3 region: CASSLGGADTQYF. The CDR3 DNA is TGTGCCAGCAGCCTGGGAGGGGCAGATACGCAGTATTTT.

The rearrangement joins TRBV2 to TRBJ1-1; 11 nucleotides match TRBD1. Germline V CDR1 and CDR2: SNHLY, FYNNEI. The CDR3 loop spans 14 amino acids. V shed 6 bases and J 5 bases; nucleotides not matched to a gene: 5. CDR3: CASRGQGAGTEAFF. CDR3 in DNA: TGTGCCAGCAGAGGACAGGGGGCTGGGACTGAAGCTTTCTTT. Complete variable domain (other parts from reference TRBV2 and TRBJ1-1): EPEVTQTPSHQVTQMGQEVILRCVPISNHLYFYWYRQILGQKVEFLVSFYNNEISEKSEIFDDQFSVERPDGSNFTLKIRSTKLEDSAMYFCASRGQGAGTEAFFGQGTRLTVV.

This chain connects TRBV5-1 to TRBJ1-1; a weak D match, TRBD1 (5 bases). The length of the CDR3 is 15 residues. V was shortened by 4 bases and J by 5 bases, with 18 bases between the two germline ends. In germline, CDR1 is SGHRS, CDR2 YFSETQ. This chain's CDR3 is CASSPTGVRGTEAFF. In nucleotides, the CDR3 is TGCGCCAGCAGCCCTACGGGGGTTCGGGGTACTGAAGCTTTCTTT.

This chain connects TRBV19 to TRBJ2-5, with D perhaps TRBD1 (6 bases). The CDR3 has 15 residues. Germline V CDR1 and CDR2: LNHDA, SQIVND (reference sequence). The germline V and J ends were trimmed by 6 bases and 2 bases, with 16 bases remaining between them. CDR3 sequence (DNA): TGTGCCAGTAGGACGGGTCGAAGGGGGCAAGAGACCCAGTACTTC. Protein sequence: CASRTGRRGQETQYF. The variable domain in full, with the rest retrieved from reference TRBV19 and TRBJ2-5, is DGGITQSPKYLFRKEGQNVTLSCEQNLNHDAMYWYRQDPGQGLRLIYYSQIVNDFQKGDIAEGYSVSREKKESFPLTVTSAQKNPTAFYLCASRTGRRGQETQYFGPGTRLLVL.

CDR3 region: CASSAFGTGNSPLHF. The CDR3 nucleotides read TGTGCCAGCAGCGCCTTCGGGACAGGGAATTCACCCCTCCACTTT. This chain links TRBV9 with TRBJ1-6; 9 nucleotides align to TRBD1. V shed 3 bases, J shed 7 bases, and the junction held 5 bases outside the gene matches. Germline CDR1 SGDLS, CDR2 YYNGEE. The CDR3 is 15 residues long.

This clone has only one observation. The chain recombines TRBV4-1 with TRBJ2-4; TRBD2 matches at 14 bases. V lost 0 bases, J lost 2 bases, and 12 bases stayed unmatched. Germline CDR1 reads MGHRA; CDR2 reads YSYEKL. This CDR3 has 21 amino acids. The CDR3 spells CASSQDPGLAGGRETKNIQYF. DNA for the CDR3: TGCGCCAGCAGCCAAGATCCTGGACTAGCGGGGGGCAGAGAGACCAAAAACATTCAGTACTTC.

CDR3 nucleotide sequence: TGTGCCAGCAGTCGACCGGGACAGATGAACACTGAAGCTTTCTTT. Protein: CASSRPGQMNTEAFF. V and J are TRBV6-5 and TRBJ1-1, with 7 nucleotides matching TRBD1. The junction had 6 bases not matched to a gene; V was cut back by 5 bases and J by 0 bases. Germline CDR1 MNHEY, CDR2 SVGAGI. The CDR3 is 15 amino acids.

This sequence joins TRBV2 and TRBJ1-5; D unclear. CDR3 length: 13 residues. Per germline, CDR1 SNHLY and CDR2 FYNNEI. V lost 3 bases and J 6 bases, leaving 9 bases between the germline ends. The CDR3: CASSELGAQPQHF. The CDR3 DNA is TGTGCCAGCAGTGAGTTGGGCGCTCAGCCCCAGCATTTT.

The DNA of the CDR3 is TGCGCCAGCAGTATAACCAGTGCTAACTATGGCTACACCTTC. Protein product: CASSITSANYGYTF. The chain is built from TRBV5-1 and TRBJ1-2, with D hard to call. Germline-derived CDR1 and CDR2 are SGHRS and YFSETQ. The V end was cut by 5 bases, the J end by 0 bases, with 11 bases between. CDR3 length: 14 amino acids.

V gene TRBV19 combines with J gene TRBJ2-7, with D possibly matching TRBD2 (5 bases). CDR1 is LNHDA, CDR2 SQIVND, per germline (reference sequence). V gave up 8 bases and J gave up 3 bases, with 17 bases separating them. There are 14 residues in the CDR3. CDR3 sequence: CASGVGRENYEQYF. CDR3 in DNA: TGTGCCAGTGGAGTTGGACGGGAAAACTACGAGCAGTACTTC.